This is a list of T cell receptor beta chains from one sample in a study of T cells in tuberculosis. The method was immunoSEQ multiplex PCR; TCRdb's version includes in-frame clones alone and lacks a portion of them. The data contain some 34,000 clones, about 93% of them singletons. The sample was PBMCs. These receptor sequences come from a donor aged 10-29 years with latent tuberculosis or without tuberculosis infection. The CDR3 runs from the conserved cysteine through the conserved F or W. Clone size appears in some rows only: once, few, many, or a class for an expanded clone.

medium-sized TRBJ1-1 TRBV6-6 CASSPSPRNTEAFF
NA TRBJ2-3 TRBV5-6 CASSRGTVTDTQYF
once TRBJ2-2 TRBV29-1 CSVEESGLGGELFF
once TRBJ1-5 TRBV5-4 CASSFRTGSVSNQPQHF
NA TRBJ1-6 TRBV18 CASSPRGQGIGNSPLHF
NA TRBJ1-2 TRBV6-5 CASSPTGGYGYTF
NA TRBJ2-7 TRBV2 CASSRDYEQYF
NA TRBJ1-5 TRBV6-6 CASSLQPHSSNQPQHF
NA TRBJ1-1 TRBV30 CAWISPGEYILNTEAFF
NA TRBJ2-7 TRBV5-1 CASSLGTQYEQYF
NA TRBJ1-1 TRBV16 CASSQFSGAEAFF
NA TRBJ2-1 TRBV9 CASSNPWTKFF
NA TRBJ1-3 TRBV7-9 CASSRTADSGNTIYF
NA TRBJ1-2 TRBV4-1 CASSQVDREGGYTF
NA TRBJ2-7 TRBV30 CAWTVGQGLSYEQYF
NA TRBJ2-2 TRBV2 CASSETGVNTGELFF
NA TRBJ2-2 TRBV11-2 CASSFSGGDGELFF
NA TRBJ1-1 TRBV9 CASSQSRVNTEAFF
few TRBJ1-4 TRBV4-1 CASSQVFAEANEKLFF
NA TRBJ2-1 TRBV9 CASSVGETSVNNEQFF
NA TRBJ1-2 TRBV12-5 CASGLVSGLFGYTF
NA TRBJ2-6 TRBV2 CASSDQDVPGANVLTF